Below are 30 T cell receptor beta chains sequenced from a single sample in a study of blood T cell repertoires in COVID-19. Sequencing was performed with immunoSEQ multiplex PCR; in TCRdb, only in-frame clones are kept and a portion is missing. The sample includes approximately 170,000 clones, over 80% of them seen just once. Sequencing was done on a sample of PBMCs or T cells enriched from blood (not recorded which). The receptors shown here come from a woman aged 45 to 65 who had recovered from COVID-19.

The chain is built from TRBV6-2 or TRBV6-3 and TRBJ2-7; 8 bases are shared with TRBD2. CDR3 length: 14 residues. Trimming took 0 bases from V and 9 from J; bases not matched to a gene: 7. Germline V gives CDR1 MNHEY, CDR2 SVGEGT. CDR3 loop: CASSYSAGGTSQYV. The CDR3 region has the DNA TGTGCCAGCAGTTACTCGGCGGGGGGTACGTCGCAGTACGTC.

The chain employs TRBV21-1 and TRBJ1-2. TRBV21-1 corresponds to a pseudogene. The CDR3 runs to 12 residues. CDR3: CASSKEGVGYTF. CDR3 coding DNA: TGTGCCAGCAGCAAAGAGGGAGTCGGCTACACCTTC.

This clone has just one count. Additional DNA sequences in this sample encode the identical CDR3. The chain couples TRBV18 to TRBJ1-5; D unresolved. Germline V lookup: CDR1 KGHSH, CDR2 LQKENI. The CDR3 has 14 residues. The V end was cut by 3 bases, the J end by 2 bases, with 8 bases between. The CDR3 DNA sequence: TGTGCCAGCTCACCGGCGGGTCGCAATCAGCCCCAGCATTTT. Its protein product is CASSPAGRNQPQHF. The variable domain in full, with the rest retrieved from reference TRBV18 and TRBJ1-5, is NAGVMQNPRHLVRRRGQEARLRCSPMKGHSHVYWYRQLPEEGLKFMVYLQKENIIDESGMPKERFSAEFPKEGPSILRIQQVVRGDSAAYFCASSPAGRNQPQHFGDGTRLSIL.

The genes are TRBV7-6 and TRBJ2-1; TRBD2 matches 9 bases. V lost 5 bases and J lost 4; bases outside the gene matches: 0. Germline CDR1 is SGHVS and CDR2 is FNYEAQ. The CDR3 is made up of 13 amino acids. The chain's CDR3 is CASSTSGYNEQFF. The CDR3 nucleotides are TGTGCCAGCAGCACTAGCGGGTACAATGAGCAGTTCTTC.

The chain carries TRBV7-9 and TRBJ2-1; 7 bases agree with TRBD2. The germline gives CDR1 SEHNR, CDR2 FQNEAQ (reference sequence). The CDR3 is made up of 16 amino acids. V dropped 5 bases and J dropped 2; count of bases not matched to a gene: 9. CDR3 loop: CASSDRAGGTYNEQFF. CDR3 DNA sequence: TGTGCCAGCAGCGACCGCGCCGGGGGGACCTACAATGAGCAGTTCTTC.

Written as DNA, the CDR3 is TGTGCCAGCACCCAGCGGGGCAATGAGCAGTTCTTC. It specifies CASTQRGNEQFF. The V call is TRBV12-3 or TRBV12-4, the J call TRBJ2-1; 7 positions match TRBD2. The trim removed 7 bases at V and 6 bases at J, leaving 3 bases unmatched. This CDR3 region has 12 residues.

The chain carries TRBV5-4 and TRBJ2-5, with a tentative D call TRBD1 (6 bases). The germline CDR1 and CDR2 sequences are SGHNT and YYREEE (reference sequence). This CDR3 comprises 17 residues. V lost 2 bases, J lost 1 base, and 18 bases lay in between. CDR3 nucleotides: TGTGCCAGCAGCTTCGGGTCCTCCAGGGGAACCCAAGAGACCCAGTACTTC. It yields the protein CASSFGSSRGTQETQYF.

The chain combines TRBV11-2 with TRBJ2-5; the D gene is possibly TRBD2 (6 bases). Trimming pared 7 bases from V and 3 bases from J, leaving 15 bases between. The CDR3 runs to 14 residues. CDR1 and CDR2 (germline): SGHAT, FQNNGV. CDR3 DNA sequence: TGTGCCAGCACGGCCGGGACGGGGGAAGAGACCCAGTACTTC. The encoded protein is CASTAGTGEETQYF.

This clone was detected only once. The chain employs TRBV18 and TRBJ1-1, with a tentative D call TRBD1 (5 bases). V lost 2 bases and J lost 0, with 13 bases in between. CDR1 and CDR2 (germline): KGHSH, LQKENI. The CDR3 totals 16 residues. Here the CDR3 reads CASSPRAQGLNTEAFF. In DNA form, the CDR3 reads TGTGCCAGCTCACCAAGGGCCCAGGGTTTGAACACTGAAGCTTTCTTT.

This clone was counted between two and nine times. V and J are TRBV5-1 and TRBJ1-1; no reliable D call. V lost 0 bases and J 0 bases, leaving 3 bases between the germline ends. This CDR3 is built from 13 residues. Germline V gives CDR1 SGHRS, CDR2 YFSETQ. Written as DNA, the CDR3 is TGCGCCAGCAGCTTGGAGCTGAACACTGAAGCTTTCTTT. Translation gives CASSLELNTEAFF.

This sequence joins TRBV19 and TRBJ1-1, with TRBD1 matching 9 bases. This CDR3 has 14 residues. J was trimmed by 7 bases and V by 8 bases; bases with no gene match: 11. The germline V gene has CDR1 LNHDA and CDR2 SQIVND (reference sequence). The CDR3 DNA sequence: TGTGCCAGTTATGACAGGGGGGGTACCGATGAAGCTTTCTTT. Translated, it gives CASYDRGGTDEAFF. The whole variable domain, filled in from reference TRBV19 and TRBJ1-1, reads DGGITQSPKYLFRKEGQNVTLSCEQNLNHDAMYWYRQDPGQGLRLIYYSQIVNDFQKGDIAEGYSVSREKKESFPLTVTSAQKNPTAFYLCASYDRGGTDEAFFGQGTRLTVV.

V and J are TRBV30 and TRBJ1-6; 9 nucleotides line up with TRBD1. The ends lost 4 bases at V and 10 bases at J; junction bases unmatched: 5. The CDR3 is 13 residues long. Per germline, CDR1 GTSNPN and CDR2 SVGIG (reference sequence). The CDR3 is CAWMGQGVSPLHF. CDR3 nucleotides: TGTGCCTGGATGGGACAGGGAGTGTCACCCCTCCACTTT.

The rearrangement joins TRBV4-2 to TRBJ1-2, with 9 nucleotides matching TRBD1. This CDR3 region has 14 residues. J lost 8 bases, V lost 5 bases, and 9 bases had no gene match. The germline V gene has CDR1 LGHNA and CDR2 YNFKEQ. The CDR3 here is CASSFDRGLGGYTF. DNA for the CDR3: TGTGCCAGCAGCTTCGACAGGGGGTTAGGGGGCTACACCTTC.

This chain connects TRBV6-2 or TRBV6-3 to TRBJ2-1; D is perhaps TRBD2 (7 bases). V was pared by 5 bases and J by 10 bases, with 15 bases between. Germline CDR1 MNHEY, CDR2 SVGEGT. The CDR3 covers 13 residues. Here the CDR3 DNA reads TGTGCCAGCAGTCGAGGGGGGGTTGGGGAGCAGTTCTTC. Its protein product is CASSRGGVGEQFF.

This clone was detected once. The rearrangement links TRBV5-4 to TRBJ1-4; the D is unclear. The germline V gene encodes CDR1 SGHNT and CDR2 YYREEE (reference sequence). Trimming took 1 base from V and 0 from J, leaving 4 bases between them. The CDR3 consists of 14 residues. CDR3 region: CASSLFTTNEKLFF. The CDR3 DNA reads TGTGCCAGCAGCTTGTTTACAACTAATGAAAAACTGTTTTTT.

The J gene is TRBJ2-1, the V gene TRBV11-3, with D unclear. This CDR3 contains 15 residues. V was shortened by 3 bases and J by 9 bases, with 18 bases between the two germline ends. Germline assignment: CDR1 SGHNT and CDR2 YENEEA. This CDR3 reads CASSLNRLGLGEQFF. CDR3 nucleotides: TGTGCCAGCAGCTTGAATCGTCTAGGTTTGGGTGAGCAGTTCTTC. Together with reference TRBV11-3 and TRBJ2-1, the CDR3 gives the full variable domain: EAGVVQSPRYKIIEKKQPVAFWCNPISGHNTLYWYLQNLGQGPELLIRYENEEAVDDSQLPKDRFSAERLKGVDSTLKIQPAELGDSAVYLCASSLNRLGLGEQFFGPGTRLTVL.

The chain employs TRBV12-3 or TRBV12-4 and TRBJ2-5, with 7 nucleotides matching TRBD2. The CDR3 is made up of 13 amino acids. The V and J ends lost 8 bases and 1 base, in that order; junction bases with no gene match: 4. Here the CDR3 reads CASRSGVQETQYF. CDR3 sequence (DNA): TGTGCCAGCCGAAGCGGGGTCCAAGAGACCCAGTACTTC.

This clone was seen only once. The chain links TRBV12-3 or TRBV12-4 to TRBJ1-6; no definite D call. V was pared by 5 bases and J by 8 bases, with 7 bases between. The CDR3 is 12 residues long. CDR3 sequence reads: CASSLPYSPLHF. The CDR3 region has the DNA TGTGCCAGCAGTCTCCCGTATTCACCCCTCCACTTT.

V gene TRBV7-8 combines with J gene TRBJ2-5; TRBD1 is a possible D gene (6 bases). From germline, CDR1 is SGHVS and CDR2 FQNEAQ. CDR3 size: 15 residues. Between the trimmed V and J ends, which lost 0 bases and 5 bases, there was a span of 13 bases. The CDR3 nucleotides read TGTGCCAGCAGCTTAGCTCCTTGGCAGGGGGAGACCCAGTACTTC. Amino acids: CASSLAPWQGETQYF.

The chain has TRBV10-3 and TRBJ2-3; 9 bases align to TRBD2. The CDR3 spans 15 residues. CDR1 ENHRY and CDR2 SYGVKD come from the germline V gene. V dropped 3 bases and J dropped 6; count of bases not matched to a gene: 7. The CDR3 DNA sequence: TGTGCCATCAGTGATACCCTAGCGGGGCGGGATACGCAGTATTTT. It encodes CAISDTLAGRDTQYF.

A note on this clone: Other nucleotide sequences from this sample produce the same CDR3. This chain connects TRBV7-3 to TRBJ1-1, with D unresolved. V dropped 5 bases and J dropped 2 bases, with 9 bases sitting between them. CDR1 and CDR2 from the germline V gene are SGHTA and FQGTGA. CDR3 length: 13 amino acids. Here the CDR3 DNA reads TGTGCCAGCAGCCCGACGGGTAACACTGAAGCTTTCTTT. It codes for CASSPTGNTEAFF.

The chain couples TRBV18 to TRBJ1-4; D uncertain. Germline assignment: CDR1 KGHSH and CDR2 LQKENI. The CDR3 has 14 residues. Trimming left V 4 bases short and J 8 bases short, with 14 bases between. The chain's CDR3 is CASSRGADGEKLFF. CDR3 sequence (DNA): TGTGCCAGCTCACGAGGCGCCGATGGGGAAAAACTGTTTTTT.

The V and J genes are TRBV11-2 and TRBJ2-1, with 9 bases matching TRBD2. There are 18 residues in the CDR3. V was clipped by 5 bases and J by 0 bases; unmatched bases: 11. From germline, CDR1 is SGHAT and CDR2 FQNNGV. This chain's CDR3 is CASSLALAGGSSYNEQFF. For the CDR3, the DNA is TGTGCCAGCAGCCTGGCACTAGCGGGTGGGAGCTCCTACAATGAGCAGTTCTTC.

This clone has only one observation. The V gene is TRBV19, the J gene TRBJ1-4; 9 nucleotides agree with TRBD1. Per germline, CDR1 LNHDA and CDR2 SQIVND (reference sequence). J gave up 7 bases and V 5 bases, and 11 bases lay outside the gene matches. CDR3 length: 16 residues. The CDR3 DNA is TGTGCCAGTAGTCAAGCCTCCGGGACAGGGAGTGAAAAACTGTTTTTT. Its translation is CASSQASGTGSEKLFF. Using reference TRBV19 and TRBJ1-4 for the parts outside the CDR3, the full variable domain is DGGITQSPKYLFRKEGQNVTLSCEQNLNHDAMYWYRQDPGQGLRLIYYSQIVNDFQKGDIAEGYSVSREKKESFPLTVTSAQKNPTAFYLCASSQASGTGSEKLFFGSGTQLSVL.

The chain employs TRBV7-3 and TRBJ2-1; 8 bases fit TRBD1. V lost 5 bases and J lost 5; bases outside the gene matches: 5. Germline CDR1 and CDR2: SGHTA and FQGTGA. CDR3 length equals 14 residues. This CDR3 reads CASSPGQGNNEQFF. The CDR3 nucleotides read TGTGCCAGCAGCCCAGGACAGGGTAACAATGAGCAGTTCTTC.

The chain carries TRBV4-1 and TRBJ1-1; D gene uncertain. Per germline, CDR1 MGHRA and CDR2 YSYEKL. CDR3 length: 14 amino acids. V shed 0 bases and J shed 11 bases, with 16 bases lying between them. CDR3 amino acids: CASSQDLGGGMAFF. The CDR3 nucleotides are TGCGCCAGCAGCCAAGATCTTGGAGGCGGGATGGCTTTCTTT.

V usage is TRBV7-9 and J usage is TRBJ1-1; 8 bases fit TRBD1. The germline V gene encodes CDR1 SEHNR and CDR2 FQNEAQ (reference sequence). This CDR3 region has 16 residues. With 5 bases clipped from V and 6 bases from J, the junction kept 14 bases outside the gene matches. The CDR3: CASSTGGISGTPEAFF. CDR3 in DNA: TGTGCCAGCAGCACAGGGGGAATTTCTGGGACACCTGAAGCTTTCTTT. The full variable domain, rest sourced from reference TRBV7-9 and TRBJ1-1, is DTGVSQNPRHKITKRGQNVTFRCDPISEHNRLYWYRQTLGQGPEFLTYFQNEAQLEKSRLLSDRFSAERPKGSFSTLEIQRTEQGDSAMYLCASSTGGISGTPEAFFGQGTRLTVV.

A single count supports this clone. The chain joins TRBV6-1 to TRBJ2-3; D might be TRBD2 (5 bases). Germline V gene lookup returns CDR1 MNHNS and CDR2 SASEGT. The length of the CDR3 is 12 residues. V was cut by 2 bases and J by 5 bases, with 5 bases left in between. CDR3 protein: CASSERGDTQYF. CDR3 DNA: TGTGCCAGCAGTGAACGGGGAGATACGCAGTATTTT.

As concerns this clone: The same CDR3 arises from other DNA sequences in this sample as well. J is TRBJ1-1 and V is TRBV30; D is undetermined. Trimming pared 1 base from V and 4 bases from J, leaving 7 bases between. CDR1 GTSNPN and CDR2 SVGIG come from the germline V gene (reference sequence). The CDR3 length is 12 residues. The CDR3: CAWSARGTEAFF. CDR3 sequence (DNA): TGTGCCTGGAGTGCCCGGGGCACTGAAGCTTTCTTT.

The rearrangement links TRBV5-8 to TRBJ2-7; D is unresolved. The length of the CDR3 is 10 residues. Germline V lookup: CDR1 SGHTS, CDR2 YDEGEE. Between the trimmed V and J ends, which lost 0 bases and 7 bases, there was a span of 2 bases. The CDR3 sequence is CASSLAEQYV. DNA for the CDR3: TGTGCCAGCAGCTTGGCGGAGCAGTACGTC.